What follows describes a single T cell receptor (beta chain). These data come from a study of blood T cells in healthy people across ages. Using a J-beta primer mix together with a sample-barcoded 5' primer, a second PCR was run for roughly 6 to 12 cycles. MiXCR, run by TCRdb on the 5' RACE reads, gives a single entry per CDR3 protein. The profile shows over 1,300,000 distinct CDR3 sequences, approximately 60% of them singletons. V lost 0 bases and J 2 bases, leaving 10 bases between the germline ends. The CDR3 covers 16 residues. CDR1 and CDR2 from the germline V gene are ENHRY and SYGVKD. The TCR comes from a man in his late teens or twenties in good health. What was sequenced was blood. J is TRBJ2-2 and V is TRBV10-3; D may match TRBD1 or TRBD2 (5 bases each). Here the CDR3 reads CAISESGTVNTGELFF. The CDR3 coding sequence is TGTGCCATCAGTGAGTCGGGGACCGTTAACACCGGGGAGCTGTTTTTT.